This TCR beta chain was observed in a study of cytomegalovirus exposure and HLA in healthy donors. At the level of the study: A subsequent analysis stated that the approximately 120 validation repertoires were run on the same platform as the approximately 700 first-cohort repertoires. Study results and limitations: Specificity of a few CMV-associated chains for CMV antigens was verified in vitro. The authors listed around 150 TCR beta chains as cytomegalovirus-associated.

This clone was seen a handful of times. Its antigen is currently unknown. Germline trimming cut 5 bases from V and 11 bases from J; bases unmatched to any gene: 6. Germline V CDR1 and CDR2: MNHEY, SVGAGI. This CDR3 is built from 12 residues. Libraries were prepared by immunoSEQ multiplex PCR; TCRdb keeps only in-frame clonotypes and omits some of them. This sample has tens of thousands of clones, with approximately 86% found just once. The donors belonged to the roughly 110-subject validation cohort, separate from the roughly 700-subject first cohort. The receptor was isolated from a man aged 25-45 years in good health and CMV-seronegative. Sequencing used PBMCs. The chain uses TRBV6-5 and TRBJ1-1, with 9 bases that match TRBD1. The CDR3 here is CASSRTGEKAFF. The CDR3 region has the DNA TGTGCCAGCAGTAGGACAGGGGAGAAGGCTTTCTTT.